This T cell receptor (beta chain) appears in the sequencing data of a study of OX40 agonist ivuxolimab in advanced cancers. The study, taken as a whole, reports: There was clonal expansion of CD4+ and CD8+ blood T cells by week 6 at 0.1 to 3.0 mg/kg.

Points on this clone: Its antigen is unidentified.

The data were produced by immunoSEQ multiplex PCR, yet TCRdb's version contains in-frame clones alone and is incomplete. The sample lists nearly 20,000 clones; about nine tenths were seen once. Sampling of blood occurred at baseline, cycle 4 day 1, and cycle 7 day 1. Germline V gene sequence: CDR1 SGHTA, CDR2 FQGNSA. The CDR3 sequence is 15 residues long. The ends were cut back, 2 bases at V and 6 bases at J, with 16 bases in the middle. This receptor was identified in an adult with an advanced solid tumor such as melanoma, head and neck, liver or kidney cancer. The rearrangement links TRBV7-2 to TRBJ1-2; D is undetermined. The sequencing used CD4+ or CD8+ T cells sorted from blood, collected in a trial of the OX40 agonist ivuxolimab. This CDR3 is CASSLSSRGTDGYTF. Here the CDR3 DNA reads TGTGCCAGCAGCTTATCGTCCCGGGGAACGGATGGCTACACCTTC.